One and the same sample provided the 4 T cell receptor beta chains below, sequenced in a study of T cell repertoires in cytomegalovirus infection. The antigens of these receptors remain unknown. MiXCR, run by TCRdb on the reads, gives a single entry per CDR3 protein. This sample has tens of thousands of distinct CDR3 sequences, with about 33% found just once. The sample consisted of PBMCs, sequenced either directly or after in vitro stimulation (not recorded which). The receptor set was obtained from a human donor in good health (CMV status not recorded). Some clones in this sample may be carry-over from other donors' samples.

This clonotype was picked up a small number of times. This sequence joins TRBV15 and TRBJ2-3, with a possible D match to TRBD2 (6 bases). The V gene lost 3 bases and the J gene lost 0 bases, with 16 bases spanning the gap. This CDR3 comprises 17 residues. Germline assignment: CDR1 LNHNV and CDR2 YYDKDF (reference sequence). As DNA, the CDR3 is TGTGCCACCAGCAGGCCCCACCGGGACTTGAGCACAGATACGCAGTATTTT. Encoded protein: CATSRPHRDLSTDTQYF.

This clonotype showed up just a few times. The V and J genes are TRBV10-3 and TRBJ2-7, with D uncertain. Trimming cost V 0 bases and J 0 bases, with 9 bases left between them. Germline assignment: CDR1 ENHRY and CDR2 SYGVKD. The CDR3 runs to 15 residues. The DNA of the CDR3 is TGTGCCATCAGTGAGTCCTCTCGGAGCTCCTACGAGCAGTACTTC. This translates into CAISESSRSSYEQYF.

The chain links TRBV27 to TRBJ2-3, with 7 bases matching TRBD1. The ends lost 10 bases at V and 14 bases at J; junction bases unmatched: 15. The CDR3 is made up of 12 amino acids. CDR1 MNHEY and CDR2 SMNVEV come from the germline V gene (reference sequence). CDR3 bases: TGTGCCACCTCTCGCCCGTCACAGGGGTGGTATTTT. Translating gives CATSRPSQGWYF.

This clonotype appeared a few times. The chain carries TRBV9 and TRBJ2-6; 8 nucleotides match TRBD2. With V trimmed by 4 bases and J by 5 bases, 14 bases remained unmatched. CDR3 length equals 18 residues. Germline V gene data show CDR1 as SGDLS and CDR2 as YYNGEE. CDR3 amino acids: CASSKTGRDLKRANVLTF. CDR3 bases: TGTGCCAGCAGCAAGACCGGGAGGGACCTGAAAAGGGCCAACGTCCTGACTTTC.